The 9 T cell receptor beta chains in this list originate from one sample, sequenced in a study of T cells after posttransplantation cyclophosphamide (dated by TCRdb to 2016 to 2017). Library method: the immunoSEQ multiplex PCR assay. The immuneACCESS repertoire file appears here via TCRdb, limited to in-frame rearrangements. These files lack a portion of the clones; in checked studies, under half of the deficit traces to unresolved V genes, and the cause of the others is not known. The sample includes roughly 2,000 clones, with approximately 74% observed a single time. The top ten constitute roughly 7.6% of the sample. The treatment or condition label corresponds to: high-dose cyclophosphamide on days +3 and +4 as single-agent GVHD prophylaxis. PTCy patients received busulfan and fludarabine conditioning, a related or unrelated marrow graft, and cyclophosphamide on days +3 and +4. The input for sequencing was PBMCs, taken 34 days after a stem cell transplant with posttransplant cyclophosphamide. The source is a male patient in his 50s who received an allogeneic stem cell transplant from a related donor and was CMV-positive. Donor T cells from the graft may be present among the T cells after a transplant.

This sequence joins TRBV19 and TRBJ2-2, with 8 bases lining up with TRBD2. The junction had 7 bases not matched to a gene; V was cut back by 3 bases and J by 1 base. The CDR3 runs to 17 residues. The germline V gene encodes CDR1 LNHDA and CDR2 SQIVND (reference sequence). The CDR3 reads CASSILLADLNTGELFF. The DNA of the CDR3 is TGTGCCAGTAGTATCCTACTAGCGGATTTGAACACCGGGGAGCTGTTTTTT.

The chain employs TRBV19 and TRBJ2-7, with TRBD1 matching over 7 bases. V lost 0 bases and J lost 5; bases outside the gene matches: 7. The germline gives CDR1 LNHDA, CDR2 SQIVND (reference sequence). CDR3 length: 15 amino acids. CDR3 amino acids: CASSIEGQPVDEQYF. The CDR3 nucleotides read TGTGCCAGTAGTATAGAGGGACAGCCGGTTGACGAGCAGTACTTC.

The rearrangement uses TRBV13 and TRBJ2-3; D may be TRBD2 (6 bases). CDR3 length: 14 amino acids. From germline, CDR1 is PRHDT and CDR2 FYEKMQ (reference sequence). Trimming took 5 bases from V and 2 from J, leaving 11 bases between them. As DNA, the CDR3 is TGTGCCAGCAGCAGGGACTCCTACACAGATACGCAGTATTTT. It encodes CASSRDSYTDTQYF.

The gene calls are TRBV18 and TRBJ1-2, with 8 bases identical to TRBD1. J was trimmed by 2 bases and V by 3 bases; bases with no gene match: 8. Per the germline V gene, CDR1 is KGHSH and CDR2 is LQKENI. The CDR3 covers 16 residues. The CDR3 protein is CASSPRAGGLNYGYTF. The CDR3 DNA follows: TGTGCCAGCTCACCGCGAGCAGGGGGCCTCAACTATGGCTACACCTTC.

The rearrangement joins TRBV4-1 to TRBJ2-3, with 14 bases matching TRBD2. The CDR3 sequence is 19 residues long. V lost 3 bases, J lost 4 bases, and 12 bases stayed unmatched. Germline loops: CDR1 MGHRA, CDR2 YSYEKL. Written as DNA, the CDR3 is TGCGCCAGCAGCCAGGGACTAGCGGGGGCGAGTTTTCGCCCAGATACGCAGTATTTT. As protein: CASSQGLAGASFRPDTQYF.

CDR3 DNA: TGCGCCAGCAGCTTAACTAACAGGGGTAGCGAGCAGTACTTC. This encodes CASSLTNRGSEQYF. The rearrangement uses TRBV5-1 and TRBJ2-7; TRBD1 aligns across 7 bases. V lost 2 bases to trimming and J lost 6 bases; unmatched junction nucleotides: 8. Germline V gives CDR1 SGHRS, CDR2 YFSETQ. The CDR3 contains 14 residues.

V is TRBV25-1 and J is TRBJ2-2; D gene ambiguous. V dropped 3 bases and J dropped 7 bases, with 9 bases sitting between them. This CDR3 has 13 amino acids. Germline CDR1 is MGHDK and CDR2 is SYGVNS. This CDR3 reads CASSDSTVGELFF. The CDR3 DNA is TGTGCCAGCAGTGATTCTACCGTCGGGGAGCTGTTTTTT.

The chain combines TRBV18 with TRBJ2-5; D is perhaps TRBD1 (6 bases). Germline values: CDR1 KGHSH, CDR2 LQKENI. The length of the CDR3 is 11 residues. Deletions cut 8 bases from V and 4 bases from J, with 8 bases between. CDR3: CASQGGETQYF. As DNA, the CDR3 is TGTGCCAGCCAAGGGGGAGAGACCCAGTACTTC. The variable domain in full, with the rest retrieved from reference TRBV18 and TRBJ2-5, is NAGVMQNPRHLVRRRGQEARLRCSPMKGHSHVYWYRQLPEEGLKFMVYLQKENIIDESGMPKERFSAEFPKEGPSILRIQQVVRGDSAAYFCASQGGETQYFGPGTRLLVL.

The chain uses TRBV5-1 and TRBJ2-1; 8 bases agree with TRBD2. V trimming: 2 bases; J trimming: 6 bases; junction bases outside the gene matches: 13. This CDR3 region has 17 residues. The germline gives CDR1 SGHRS, CDR2 YFSETQ. CDR3 sequence: CASSFRSRGVNSNEQFF. CDR3 coding DNA: TGCGCCAGCAGCTTCAGATCGCGGGGGGTTAATTCCAATGAGCAGTTCTTC.